This TCR beta chain was sequenced in a study of blood T cell repertoires in COVID-19. The CDR3 spans 11 residues. Germline assignment: CDR1 MNHEY and CDR2 SVGAGI. V lost 6 bases, J lost 5 bases, and 8 bases lay in between. The repertoire was sequenced with immunoSEQ multiplex PCR; TCRdb's copy has only in-frame clones and lacks some. Of about 140,000 clones detected, roughly 85% appear once; the ten largest clones hold 2.5% to 3%. This clone was seen once. The V call is TRBV6-5, the J call TRBJ2-7, with D uncertain. The receptor was isolated from a man in his forties or fifties with acute or convalescent COVID-19. Sequences were obtained from peripheral blood. This CDR3 is CASSDWDEQYF. The CDR3 DNA follows: TGTGCCAGCAGCGACTGGGACGAGCAGTACTTC.